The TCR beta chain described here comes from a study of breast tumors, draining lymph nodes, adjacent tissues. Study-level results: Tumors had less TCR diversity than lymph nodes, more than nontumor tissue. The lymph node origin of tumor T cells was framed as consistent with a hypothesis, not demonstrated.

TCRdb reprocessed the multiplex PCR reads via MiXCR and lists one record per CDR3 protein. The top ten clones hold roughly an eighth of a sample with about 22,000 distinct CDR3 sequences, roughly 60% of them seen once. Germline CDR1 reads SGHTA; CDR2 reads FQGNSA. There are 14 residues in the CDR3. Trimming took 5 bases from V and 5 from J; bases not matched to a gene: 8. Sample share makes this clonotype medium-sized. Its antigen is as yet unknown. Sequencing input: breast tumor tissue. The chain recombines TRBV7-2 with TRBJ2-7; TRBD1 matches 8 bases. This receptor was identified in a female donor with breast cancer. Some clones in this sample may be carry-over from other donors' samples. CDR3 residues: CASSPYRGDNEQYF. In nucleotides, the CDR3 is TGTGCCAGCAGCCCCTACAGGGGGGACAACGAGCAGTACTTC. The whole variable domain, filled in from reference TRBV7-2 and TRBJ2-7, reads GAGVSQSPSNKVTEKGKDVELRCDPISGHTALYWYRQSLGQGLEFLIYFQGNSAPDKSGLPSDRFSAERTGGSVSTLTIQRTQQEDSAVYLCASSPYRGDNEQYFGPGTRLTVT.